These 26 T cell receptor beta chains came from one sample sequenced in a study of cytomegalovirus exposure and HLA in healthy donors. The study ran its PCR with 60 Vbeta and 13 Jbeta primers. Libraries were prepared by immunoSEQ multiplex PCR; TCRdb keeps only in-frame clonotypes and omits some of them. The sample has fewer than 150,000 clones, roughly 85% seen once; the top ten hold 6.5%. Source material: PBMCs. All receptors come from a man in his forties in good health and CMV-seropositive.

This clone was detected only a few times. The identical CDR3 is also encoded by other nucleotide sequences in the sample. The CDR3: CASSSAGGYNEQFF. The CDR3 bases are TGCGCCAGCAGCTCTGCGGGAGGGTACAATGAGCAGTTCTTC. V is TRBV5-1 and J is TRBJ2-1; 9 bases map to TRBD2. CDR3 size: 14 residues. V trimming: 3 bases; J trimming: 4 bases; junction bases outside the gene matches: 2. CDR1 and CDR2 (germline): SGHRS, YFSETQ.

This sequence joins TRBV27 and TRBJ1-1; 9 nucleotides align to TRBD1. This CDR3 has 14 residues. Germline trimming cut 4 bases from V and 5 bases from J; bases unmatched to any gene: 5. The germline V gene has CDR1 MNHEY and CDR2 SMNVEV (reference sequence). CDR3 loop: CASSSLDRGTEAFF. The CDR3 DNA follows: TGTGCCAGCAGTTCCCTCGACAGGGGGACTGAAGCTTTCTTT.

The chain recombines TRBV30 with TRBJ1-4; D is perhaps TRBD1 (6 bases). V was cut by 5 bases and J by 1 base, with 11 bases left in between. Germline values: CDR1 GTSNPN, CDR2 SVGIG (reference sequence). CDR3 length: 14 amino acids. The CDR3 reads CAWRAGQTNEKLFF. The CDR3 nucleotides are TGTGCCTGGCGAGCGGGACAAACTAATGAAAAACTGTTTTTT. Full variable domain (remainder filled in from reference TRBV30 and TRBJ1-4): SQTIHQWPATLVQPVGSPLSLECTVEGTSNPNLYWYRQAAGRGLQLLFYSVGIGQISSEVPQNLSASRPQDRQFILSSKKLLLSDSGFYLCAWRAGQTNEKLFFGSGTQLSVL.

This rearrangement joins TRBV30 to TRBJ1-4; perhaps TRBD1 as D (5 bases). Deletions cut 0 bases from V and 3 bases from J, with 11 bases between. The germline V gene encodes CDR1 GTSNPN and CDR2 SVGIG (reference sequence). The CDR3 contains 15 residues. CDR3 nucleotide sequence: TGTGCCTGGAGTGTACTAGGAGGGGCTAATGAAAAACTGTTTTTT. Its translation: CAWSVLGGANEKLFF.

The genes are TRBV27 and TRBJ2-1, with D tentatively TRBD2 (6 bases). Germline V gene lookup returns CDR1 MNHEY and CDR2 SMNVEV (reference sequence). The CDR3 is 15 amino acids. With 2 bases removed from V and 0 bases from J, the gap between germline ends came to 8 bases. The CDR3 protein is CASSLRRDSYNEQFF. The CDR3 DNA is TGTGCCAGCAGTTTACGGCGGGACTCCTACAATGAGCAGTTCTTC.

The chain combines TRBV2 with TRBJ1-1, with D possibly being TRBD1 (5 bases). Germline V gene data show CDR1 as SNHLY and CDR2 as FYNNEI. The length of the CDR3 is 12 residues. V was cut by 4 bases and J by 5 bases, with 8 bases left in between. This CDR3 is CASSGQGTEAFF. CDR3 nucleotides: TGTGCCAGCAGTGGTCAGGGTACTGAAGCTTTCTTT. The complete variable domain, with remaining parts taken from reference TRBV2 and TRBJ1-1, reads EPEVTQTPSHQVTQMGQEVILRCVPISNHLYFYWYRQILGQKVEFLVSFYNNEISEKSEIFDDQFSVERPDGSNFTLKIRSTKLEDSAMYFCASSGQGTEAFFGQGTRLTVV.

The chain carries TRBV6-4 and TRBJ1-1; 7 bases are a match to TRBD1. Germline CDR1 and CDR2: MRHNA and SNTAGT. V lost 1 base to trimming and J lost 2 bases; unmatched junction nucleotides: 4. There are 15 residues in the CDR3. The CDR3: CASSDLQGRNTEAFF. The CDR3 DNA reads TGTGCCAGCAGTGACTTACAGGGGAGAAACACTGAAGCTTTCTTT.

The chain couples TRBV9 to TRBJ2-7; TRBD1 might be the D (6 bases). Deletions cut 4 bases from V and 4 bases from J, with 21 bases between. The CDR3 loop spans 16 amino acids. The germline V gene has CDR1 SGDLS and CDR2 YYNGEE. The CDR3 region is CASSTNRERNWYEQYF. CDR3 sequence (DNA): TGTGCCAGCAGCACGAACAGGGAACGAAATTGGTACGAGCAGTACTTC.

The chain links TRBV7-2 to TRBJ2-3; maybe TRBD2 (5 bases). Deletions cut 1 base from V and 0 bases from J, with 11 bases between. This CDR3 spans 16 amino acids. Germline CDR1 SGHTA, CDR2 FQGNSA. Here the CDR3 reads CASSLDGDSSTDTQYF. The CDR3 nucleotides read TGTGCCAGCAGCTTAGACGGGGATTCTAGCACAGATACGCAGTATTTT.

This clone is a singleton in its sample. The rearrangement links TRBV28 to TRBJ2-1; TRBD1 agrees at 7 bases. The V segment lost 6 bases and the J segment 0 bases; nucleotides outside the gene matches: 8. Germline assignment: CDR1 MDHEN and CDR2 SYDVKM. The CDR3 runs to 16 residues. CDR3 nucleotide sequence: TGTGCCAGCAGAACCTTACAGGGGAACTCCTACAATGAGCAGTTCTTC. This translates into CASRTLQGNSYNEQFF.

The chain links TRBV5-3 to TRBJ1-4, with 8 bases matching TRBD1. TRBV5-3 has ORF status, its function being uncertain. The CDR3 loop spans 18 amino acids. With V trimmed by 8 bases and J by 0 bases, 15 bases remained unmatched. The CDR3 spells CASRWGQAGFTTNEKLFF. For the CDR3, the DNA is TGTGCCAGTCGATGGGGACAGGCCGGATTCACAACTAATGAAAAACTGTTTTTT.

The chain employs TRBV5-1 and TRBJ2-2; TRBD2 aligns across 10 bases. CDR3 length: 16 residues. Germline values: CDR1 SGHRS, CDR2 YFSETQ. V lost 3 bases, J lost 5 bases, and 7 bases stayed unmatched. DNA for the CDR3: TGCGCCAGCAGCTCTTCAGCGGGAGGGCCAACCGGGGAGCTGTTTTTT. This translates into CASSSSAGGPTGELFF. Based on the CDR3 plus reference TRBV5-1 and TRBJ2-2, the full variable domain is KAGVTQTPRYLIKTRGQQVTLSCSPISGHRSVSWYQQTPGQGLQFLFEYFSETQRNKGNFPGRFSGRQFSNSRSEMNVSTLELGDSALYLCASSSSAGGPTGELFFGEGSRLTVL.

In DNA form, the CDR3 reads TGTGCCAGCAGCGCCGGAAGCGGGAGACTCTACGAGCAGTACTTC. Amino acid sequence: CASSAGSGRLYEQYF. The chain couples TRBV9 to TRBJ2-7; the match to TRBD2 covers 8 bases. V lost 3 bases to trimming and J lost 3 bases; unmatched junction nucleotides: 8. This CDR3 is 15 amino acids long. From germline, CDR1 is SGDLS and CDR2 YYNGEE.

The chain combines TRBV6-1 with TRBJ1-2; D possibly corresponds to TRBD1 (5 bases). V lost 1 base, J lost 8 bases, and 17 bases lay in between. Looked up from germline, CDR1 is MNHNS and CDR2 is SASEGT. The CDR3 contains 15 residues. The CDR3 loop is CASSEGLGRGGGYTF. The DNA of the CDR3 is TGTGCCAGCAGTGAAGGTCTGGGGCGCGGCGGCGGCTACACCTTC.

CDR3 residues: CASSATGFEAFF. The CDR3 nucleotides read TGTGCCAGCAGCGCAACAGGGTTTGAAGCTTTCTTT. The chain has TRBV6-1 and TRBJ1-1; TRBD1 might be the D (6 bases). The germline gives CDR1 MNHNS, CDR2 SASEGT. This CDR3 spans 12 amino acids. The V end lost 6 bases, the J end lost 7 bases, and 12 bases lay between the germline ends.

The chain carries TRBV6-1 and TRBJ1-1, with TRBD1 matching 8 bases. V gave up 2 bases and J gave up 2 bases; unmatched junction bases: 4. The length of the CDR3 is 15 residues. CDR1 is MNHNS, CDR2 SASEGT, per germline. CDR3 residues: CASSERTGKNTEAFF. The DNA of the CDR3 is TGTGCCAGCAGTGAAAGGACAGGGAAAAACACTGAAGCTTTCTTT.

The rearrangement uses TRBV5-6 and TRBJ2-7, with 8 bases fitting TRBD1. V trimming: 4 bases; J trimming: 2 bases; junction bases outside the gene matches: 5. The CDR3 is 14 amino acids. Germline assignment: CDR1 SGHDT and CDR2 YYEEEE. CDR3 region: CASSEGQETYEQYF. CDR3 nucleotides: TGTGCCAGCAGCGAGGGACAGGAGACCTACGAGCAGTACTTC.

This chain connects TRBV10-3 to TRBJ2-3; D unresolved. Trimming cost V 0 bases and J 6 bases, with 7 bases left between them. In germline, CDR1 is ENHRY, CDR2 SYGVKD. This CDR3 spans 13 amino acids. The CDR3, as DNA: TGTGCCATCAGTGAGTCGGCCTTCGATACGCAGTATTTT. As protein: CAISESAFDTQYF.

V is TRBV5-6 and J is TRBJ1-5; maybe TRBD1 (6 bases). CDR3 size: 14 residues. V was shortened by 4 bases and J by 10 bases, with 18 bases between the two germline ends. The germline CDR1 and CDR2 sequences are SGHDT and YYEEEE. CDR3 loop: CASSEGPSRGPQHF. The CDR3 bases are TGTGCCAGCAGCGAGGGGCCCTCCAGGGGACCCCAGCATTTT. Based on the CDR3 plus reference TRBV5-6 and TRBJ1-5, the full variable domain is DAGVTQSPTHLIKTRGQQVTLRCSPKSGHDTVSWYQQALGQGPQFIFQYYEEEERQRGNFPDRFSGHQFPNYSSELNVNALLLGDSALYLCASSEGPSRGPQHFGDGTRLSIL.

The genes are TRBV6-5 and TRBJ1-5; D remains ambiguous. The CDR3 is made up of 14 amino acids. Germline assignment: CDR1 MNHEY and CDR2 SVGAGI. The V and J ends lost 4 bases and 5 bases respectively, with 12 bases between them. CDR3 protein: CASSFSKSDQPQHF. In DNA form, the CDR3 reads TGTGCCAGCAGTTTCTCAAAATCGGATCAGCCCCAGCATTTT.

The gene calls are TRBV5-1 and TRBJ2-7; 7 bases fit TRBD1. Per the germline V gene, CDR1 is SGHRS and CDR2 is YFSETQ. Trimming removed 5 bases from V and 6 bases from J; junction bases left unmatched: 5. CDR3 size: 12 residues. In DNA, the CDR3 is TGCGCCAGCAGTGCGACAGGGCTCGAGCAGTACTTC. Translated: CASSATGLEQYF.

The chain joins TRBV11-1 to TRBJ2-3; D remains unclear. With 5 bases removed from V and 5 bases from J, the gap between germline ends came to 5 bases. The length of the CDR3 is 11 residues. Germline CDR1 is SGHAT and CDR2 is FQDESV (reference sequence). The CDR3 loop is CASSPRDTQYF. The DNA of the CDR3 is TGTGCCAGCAGCCCTCGAGATACGCAGTATTTT.

This sequence joins TRBV6-1 and TRBJ1-5; 11 nucleotides match TRBD1. CDR1 and CDR2 (germline): MNHNS, SASEGT. This CDR3 has 15 amino acids. V lost 5 bases to trimming and J lost 6 bases; unmatched junction nucleotides: 6. CDR3 DNA: TGTGCCAGCAGTTGGGGGACAGGGGGATTTCAGCCCCAGCATTTT. It yields the protein CASSWGTGGFQPQHF.

Points on this clone: One junction end disagrees with the germline gene, perhaps due to a read error. This rearrangement joins TRBV7-3 to TRBJ1-5; 9 bases fit TRBD1. Germline V gene sequence: CDR1 SGHTA, CDR2 FQGTGA. The CDR3 has 15 residues. The DNA of the CDR3 is TGTGCCAGAACCCCGCCGGGACAGGGCCCGGGGTATGAGGGCTTT. It is translated as CARTPPGQGPGYEGF. The variable domain in full, with the rest retrieved from reference TRBV7-3 and TRBJ1-5, is GAGVSQTPSNKVTEKGKYVELRCDPISGHTALYWYRQSLGQGPEFLIYFQGTGAADDSGLPNDRFFAVRPEGSVSTLKIQRTERGDSAVYLCARTPPGQGPGYEGFGDGTRLSIL.

In the case of this clone: At the DNA level, this CDR3 is encoded by other sequences in the same sample as well. V is TRBV28 and J is TRBJ1-4; D might be TRBD1 (6 bases). Germline CDR1 is MDHEN and CDR2 is SYDVKM. V dropped 6 bases and J dropped 4 bases, with 12 bases sitting between them. The CDR3 runs to 14 residues. The CDR3 loop is CASSPGGLNEKLFF. The CDR3 DNA sequence: TGTGCCAGCAGCCCGGGGGGGCTTAATGAAAAACTGTTTTTT.

The chain recombines TRBV15 with TRBJ2-5; 10 bases are a match to TRBD2. Looked up from germline, CDR1 is LNHNV and CDR2 is YYDKDF (reference sequence). The CDR3 spans 17 residues. V dropped 5 bases and J dropped 1; count of bases not matched to a gene: 10. CDR3 protein: CATSGPSGTSAQETQYF. CDR3 bases: TGTGCCACCAGCGGTCCGTCCGGGACTAGCGCCCAAGAGACCCAGTACTTC.